This T cell receptor beta chain emerged from a study of graft-versus-host responses after intestinal transplantation. For the study at large: Isolated intestinal, liver-intestinal, or multivisceral transplants were what recipients had. Each recipient received anti-thymocyte globulin induction, then tacrolimus and steroids for 3 to 4 years. Broader study findings: Allograft clonal ratios (graft-versus-host to host-versus-graft) were high in patients who had graft-donor T cell macrochimerism. Present in recipient marrow, GvH clones included some that appeared first in ileum or blood.

Assay used: immunoSEQ multiplex PCR; TCRdb lists only in-frame clones, some missing. The sample carries more than 95,000 clones, roughly 92% recorded once. Germline trimming cut 7 bases from V and 7 bases from J; bases unmatched to any gene: 3. The CDR3 is made up of 12 amino acids. The germline CDR1 and CDR2 sequences are MNHNS and SASEGT. About this clone: Its specificity is unknown.

The V call is TRBV6-1, the J call TRBJ2-1; 8 bases line up with TRBD2. This TCR was recovered from a human donor who received an intestinal transplant. Sample: unstimulated CD4+ T cells sorted from spleen or lymph node cells, taken before intestinal transplant. Written as DNA, the CDR3 is TGTGCCAGCATGGGCGGGAGGAATGAGCAGTTCTTC. It yields the protein CASMGGRNEQFF.